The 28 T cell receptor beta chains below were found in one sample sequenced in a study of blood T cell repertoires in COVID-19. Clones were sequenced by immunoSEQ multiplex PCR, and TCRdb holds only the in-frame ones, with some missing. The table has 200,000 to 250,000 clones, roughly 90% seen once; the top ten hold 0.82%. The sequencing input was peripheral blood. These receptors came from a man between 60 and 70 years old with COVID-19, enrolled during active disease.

The CDR3 spells CATKDHGTSSQPQHF. The CDR3 DNA follows: TGTGCCACTAAAGACCATGGGACATCTAGTCAGCCCCAGCATTTT. The chain carries TRBV19 and TRBJ1-5; tentatively, D is TRBD1 (6 bases). This CDR3 comprises 15 residues. The germline V and J ends were trimmed by 10 bases and 6 bases, with 22 bases remaining between them. The V gene's germline CDR1 is LNHDA and CDR2 SQIVND (reference sequence).

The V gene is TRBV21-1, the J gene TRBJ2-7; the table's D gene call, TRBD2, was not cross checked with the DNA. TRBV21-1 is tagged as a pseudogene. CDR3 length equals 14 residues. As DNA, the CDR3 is TGTGCCAGCAGCACCACTCTCCTCCTCTACGAGCAGTACTTC. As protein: CASSTTLLLYEQYF.

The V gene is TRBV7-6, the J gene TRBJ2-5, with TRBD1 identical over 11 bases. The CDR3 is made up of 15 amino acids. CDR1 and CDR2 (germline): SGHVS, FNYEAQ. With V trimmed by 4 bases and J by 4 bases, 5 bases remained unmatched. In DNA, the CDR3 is TGTGCCAGCAGCTCCCGGGACAGGGGGGCAGAGACCCAGTACTTC. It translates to CASSSRDRGAETQYF.

The CDR3 here is CASSEMTGEVKEQYF. In nucleotides, the CDR3 is TGTGCCAGCAGTGAAATGACAGGGGAGGTGAAGGAGCAGTACTTC. J is TRBJ2-7 and V is TRBV6-1; 8 bases line up with TRBD1. V lost 2 bases to trimming and J lost 7 bases; unmatched junction nucleotides: 10. The CDR3 runs to 15 residues. The germline V gene encodes CDR1 MNHNS and CDR2 SASEGT.

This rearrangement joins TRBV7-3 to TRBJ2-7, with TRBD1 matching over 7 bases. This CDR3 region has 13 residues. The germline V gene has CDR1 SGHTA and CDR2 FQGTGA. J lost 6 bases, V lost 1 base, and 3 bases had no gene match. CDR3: CASSLKTGSEQYF. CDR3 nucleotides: TGTGCCAGCAGCTTAAAGACAGGGTCCGAGCAGTACTTC.

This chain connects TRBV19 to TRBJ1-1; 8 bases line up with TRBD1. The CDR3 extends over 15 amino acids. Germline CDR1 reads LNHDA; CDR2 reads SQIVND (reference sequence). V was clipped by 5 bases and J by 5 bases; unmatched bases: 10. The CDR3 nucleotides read TGTGCCAGTAGTTCCGCAGGGGGCGCATCTACTGAAGCTTTCTTT. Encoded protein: CASSSAGGASTEAFF.

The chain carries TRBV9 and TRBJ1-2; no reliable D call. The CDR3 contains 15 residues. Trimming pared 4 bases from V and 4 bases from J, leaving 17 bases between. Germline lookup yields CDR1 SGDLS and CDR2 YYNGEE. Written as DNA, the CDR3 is TGTGCCAGCAGCCCACTTCCGAGGTTCGCCTATGGCTACACCTTC. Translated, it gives CASSPLPRFAYGYTF.

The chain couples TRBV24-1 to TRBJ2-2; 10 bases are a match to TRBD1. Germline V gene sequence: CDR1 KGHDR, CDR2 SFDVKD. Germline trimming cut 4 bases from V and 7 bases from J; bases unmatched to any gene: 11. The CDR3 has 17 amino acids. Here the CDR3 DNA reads TGTGCCACCAGTGACTCAGACAGGGGGCCCTTGGGCGGGGAGCTGTTTTTT. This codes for CATSDSDRGPLGGELFF.

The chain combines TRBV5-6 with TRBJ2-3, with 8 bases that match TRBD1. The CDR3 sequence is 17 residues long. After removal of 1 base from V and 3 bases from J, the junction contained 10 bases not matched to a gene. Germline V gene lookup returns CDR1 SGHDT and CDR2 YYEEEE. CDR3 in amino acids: CASSLLLAGGGTDTQYF. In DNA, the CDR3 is TGTGCCAGCAGCTTGCTTTTAGCAGGGGGCGGGACAGATACGCAGTATTTT. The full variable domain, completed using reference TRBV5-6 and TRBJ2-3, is DAGVTQSPTHLIKTRGQQVTLRCSPKSGHDTVSWYQQALGQGPQFIFQYYEEEERQRGNFPDRFSGHQFPNYSSELNVNALLLGDSALYLCASSLLLAGGGTDTQYFGPGTRLTVL.

The DNA for the CDR3 is TGCAGCGTTGAGGGGGGGTGGACCTACGAGCAGTACTTC. Translation gives CSVEGGWTYEQYF. The V and J genes are TRBV29-1 and TRBJ2-7; the match to TRBD2 covers 7 bases. The CDR3 runs 13 residues. Trimming removed 3 bases from V and 2 bases from J; junction bases left unmatched: 4. CDR1 SQVTM and CDR2 ANQGSEA come from the germline V gene.

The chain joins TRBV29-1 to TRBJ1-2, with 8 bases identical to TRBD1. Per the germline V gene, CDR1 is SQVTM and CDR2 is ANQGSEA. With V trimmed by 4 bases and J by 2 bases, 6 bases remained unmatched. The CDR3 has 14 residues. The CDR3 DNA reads TGCAGCGTTGCGGCAGGGGGCGGGAACTATGGCTACACCTTC. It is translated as CSVAAGGGNYGYTF. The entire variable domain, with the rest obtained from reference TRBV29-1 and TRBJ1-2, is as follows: SAVISQKPSRDICQRGTSLTIQCQVDSQVTMMFWYRQQPGQSLTLIATANQGSEATYESGFVIDKFPISRPNLTFSTLTVSNMSPEDSSIYLCSVAAGGGNYGYTFGSGTRLTVV.

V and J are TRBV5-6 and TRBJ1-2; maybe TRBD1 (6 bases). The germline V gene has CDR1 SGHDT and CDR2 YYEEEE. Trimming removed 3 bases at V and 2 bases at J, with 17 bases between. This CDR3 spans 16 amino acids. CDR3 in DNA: TGTGCCAGCAGCTCCTTCACAGGGAGAGCAAACTATGGCTACACCTTC. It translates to CASSSFTGRANYGYTF.

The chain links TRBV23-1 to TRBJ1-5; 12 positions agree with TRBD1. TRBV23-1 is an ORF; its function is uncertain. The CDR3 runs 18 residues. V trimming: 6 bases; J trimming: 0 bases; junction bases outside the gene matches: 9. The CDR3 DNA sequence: TGCGCCAGCAGCAGACCGGGACAGGGGGCCTATAGCAATCAGCCCCAGCATTTT. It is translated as CASSRPGQGAYSNQPQHF.

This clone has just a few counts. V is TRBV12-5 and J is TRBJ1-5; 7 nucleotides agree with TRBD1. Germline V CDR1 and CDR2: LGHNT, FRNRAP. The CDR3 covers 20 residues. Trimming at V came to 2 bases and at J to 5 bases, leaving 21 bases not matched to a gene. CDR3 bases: TGTGCTAGTGGTTTGCGTTTCGGGACAATACAGGGGAATAGGGATCAGCCCCAGCATTTT. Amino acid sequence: CASGLRFGTIQGNRDQPQHF.

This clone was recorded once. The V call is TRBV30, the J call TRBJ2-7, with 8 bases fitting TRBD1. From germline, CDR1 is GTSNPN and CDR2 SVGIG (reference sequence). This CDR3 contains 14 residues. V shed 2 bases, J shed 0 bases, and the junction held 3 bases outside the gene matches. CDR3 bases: TGTGCCTGGAGTAGACAGGGGCCCTCCTACGAGCAGTACTTC. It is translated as CAWSRQGPSYEQYF.

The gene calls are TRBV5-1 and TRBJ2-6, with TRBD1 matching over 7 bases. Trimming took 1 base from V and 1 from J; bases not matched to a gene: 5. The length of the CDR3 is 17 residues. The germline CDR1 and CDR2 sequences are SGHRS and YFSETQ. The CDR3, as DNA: TGCGCCAGCAGCTTGACAGGGGTTGGGTCTGGGGCCAACGTCCTGACTTTC. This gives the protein CASSLTGVGSGANVLTF.

CDR3 region: CASSFQYRGKNYGYTF. The CDR3 DNA follows: TGTGCCAGCAGCTTCCAATACAGGGGGAAAAACTATGGCTACACCTTC. The V and J genes are TRBV13 and TRBJ1-2, with 8 nucleotides matching TRBD1. Germline CDR1 reads PRHDT; CDR2 reads FYEKMQ (reference sequence). CDR3 length equals 16 residues. With V trimmed by 3 bases and J by 2 bases, 8 bases remained unmatched.

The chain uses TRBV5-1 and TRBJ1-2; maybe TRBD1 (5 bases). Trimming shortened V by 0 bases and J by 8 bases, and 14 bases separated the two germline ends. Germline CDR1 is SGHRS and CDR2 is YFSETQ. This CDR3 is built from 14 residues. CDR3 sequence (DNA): TGCGCCAGCAGCTTGGACGGCGGGGGAGACGGCTACACCTTC. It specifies CASSLDGGGDGYTF.

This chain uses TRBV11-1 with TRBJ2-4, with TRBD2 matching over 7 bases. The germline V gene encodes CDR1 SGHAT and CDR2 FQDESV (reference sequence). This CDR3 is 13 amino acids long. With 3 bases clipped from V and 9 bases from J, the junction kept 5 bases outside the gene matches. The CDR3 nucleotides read TGTGCCAGCAGCTTTGCCGGGAGGAGCATTCAGTACTTC. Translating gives CASSFAGRSIQYF.

CDR3 coding DNA: TGTGCCAGCAGCCGCGACAGGGACGCCCTCTCGCTCAATTCACCCCTCCACTTT. Translated, it gives CASSRDRDALSLNSPLHF. The chain employs TRBV27 and TRBJ1-6; 7 bases map to TRBD1. CDR3 length: 18 residues. CDR1 is MNHEY, CDR2 SMNVEV, per germline (reference sequence). V shed 6 bases, J shed 7 bases, and the junction held 18 bases outside the gene matches.

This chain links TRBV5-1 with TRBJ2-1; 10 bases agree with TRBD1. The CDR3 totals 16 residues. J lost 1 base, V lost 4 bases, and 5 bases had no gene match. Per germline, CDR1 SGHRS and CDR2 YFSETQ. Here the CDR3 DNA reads TGCGCCAGCAGCCCCTCGGGACAGGGGTCCTACAATGAGCAGTTCTTC. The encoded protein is CASSPSGQGSYNEQFF.

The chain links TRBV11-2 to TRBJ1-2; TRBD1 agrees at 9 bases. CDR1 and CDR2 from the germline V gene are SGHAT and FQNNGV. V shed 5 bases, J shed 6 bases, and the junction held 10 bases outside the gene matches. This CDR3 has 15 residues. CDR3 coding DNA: TGTGCCAGCAGCCCTTACTCCGGGACAGGGAATGGCTACACCTTC. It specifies CASSPYSGTGNGYTF.

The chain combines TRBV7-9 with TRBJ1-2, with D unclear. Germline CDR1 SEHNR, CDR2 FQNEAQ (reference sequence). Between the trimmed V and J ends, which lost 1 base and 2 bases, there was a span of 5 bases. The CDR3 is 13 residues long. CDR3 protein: CASSLDSNYGYTF. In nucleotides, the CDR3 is TGTGCCAGCAGCTTAGACTCCAACTATGGCTACACCTTC.

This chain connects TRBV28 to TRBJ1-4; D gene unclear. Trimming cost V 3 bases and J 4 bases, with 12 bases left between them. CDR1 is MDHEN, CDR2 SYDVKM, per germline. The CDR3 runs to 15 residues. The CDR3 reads CASSFPAAHNEKLFF. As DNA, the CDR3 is TGTGCCAGCAGTTTCCCTGCCGCGCATAATGAAAAACTGTTTTTT.

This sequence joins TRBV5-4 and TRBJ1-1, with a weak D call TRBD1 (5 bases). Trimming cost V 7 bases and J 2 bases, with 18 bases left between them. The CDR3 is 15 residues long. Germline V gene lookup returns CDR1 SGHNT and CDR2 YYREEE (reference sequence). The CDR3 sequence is CASSTGGTDNTEAFF. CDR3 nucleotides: TGTGCCAGCTCCACCGGGGGGACCGACAACACTGAAGCTTTCTTT.

In DNA form, the CDR3 reads TGTGCCAGCAGCCAGTACGACAGGAGCCGGAACACTGAAGCTTTCTTT. Amino acids: CASSQYDRSRNTEAFF. The chain couples TRBV3-1 (or the pseudogene TRBV3-2) to TRBJ1-1; tentatively, D is TRBD1 (6 bases). The germline V gene encodes CDR1 LGHDT and CDR2 YNNKEL (reference sequence). The CDR3 covers 16 residues. V was pared by 3 bases and J by 1 base, with 15 bases between.

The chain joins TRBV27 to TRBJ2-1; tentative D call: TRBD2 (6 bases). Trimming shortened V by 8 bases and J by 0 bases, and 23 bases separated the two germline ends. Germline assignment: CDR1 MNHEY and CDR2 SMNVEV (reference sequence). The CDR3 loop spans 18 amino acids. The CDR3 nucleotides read TGTGCCAGCTCCTACAAGGGGCTAGCGACGGGCTCCTACAATGAGCAGTTCTTC. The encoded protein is CASSYKGLATGSYNEQFF.

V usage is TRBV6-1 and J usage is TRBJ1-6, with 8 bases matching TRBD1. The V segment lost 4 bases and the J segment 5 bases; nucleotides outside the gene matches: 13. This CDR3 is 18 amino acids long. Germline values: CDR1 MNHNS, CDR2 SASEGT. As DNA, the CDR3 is TGTGCCAGCAGTGCTCCCGAGGACAGGGAGGTGGATAATTCACCCCTCCACTTT. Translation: CASSAPEDREVDNSPLHF.